This T cell receptor beta chain appears in the sequencing data of a study of post-analysis software for immune sequencing data. This CDR3 is 17 amino acids long. The germline V gene encodes CDR1 LGHNA and CDR2 YNFKEQ. Tagging with unique molecular identifiers was a feature of the TCR beta cDNA libraries. One entry per CDR3 protein, called by TCRdb with MiXCR from the PCR reads. The repertoire holds 800,000 to 950,000 distinct CDR3 sequences, roughly 58% seen once, with 4.6% in the top ten. Concerning this clonotype: Its antigen is currently unknown.

Study-wide results and caveats: In patients, about 5 TRBV segments were more frequent than in controls, with TRBV5-6, TRBV5-1 and TRBV20-1 among them. Batch-mates among the samples co-clustered strongly by F measure.

The material sequenced was blood. The rearrangement links TRBV4-2 to TRBJ2-5; possibly TRBD2 for D (7 bases). The DNA end is more similar to TRBJ2-7, so the J call may be wrong. The sequence was collected from a girl aged 5 to 17 with multiple sclerosis. The CDR3 is CASSQDSGGRFGYEQYF. DNA of the CDR3: TGTGCCAGCAGCCAAGATTCCGGGGGGCGCTTTGGTTACGAGCAGTACTTC.